Following are 28 T cell receptor beta chains from one sample sequenced in a study of blood T cell repertoires in COVID-19. Some clones are missing from TCRdb's copy, which holds only in-frame ones; the method was immunoSEQ multiplex PCR. The sample consists of approximately 470,000 clones, roughly 87% of them appearing once. The sample taken for sequencing was PBMCs or T cells enriched from blood (not recorded which). All receptors come from a woman between 18 and 29 years old who had recovered from COVID-19.

The chain recombines TRBV27 with TRBJ2-1, with a weak D call TRBD2 (5 bases). Trimming left V 6 bases short and J 2 bases short, with 11 bases between. The CDR3 has 14 amino acids. Looked up from germline, CDR1 is MNHEY and CDR2 is SMNVEV (reference sequence). This CDR3 is CASRTSRAYNEQFF. DNA for the CDR3: TGTGCCAGCAGAACTAGTAGGGCCTACAATGAGCAGTTCTTC.

This rearrangement joins TRBV28 to TRBJ2-3; possibly TRBD1 for D (6 bases). Germline V gene data show CDR1 as MDHEN and CDR2 as SYDVKM. The CDR3 totals 14 residues. Trimming removed 8 bases from V and 5 bases from J, with 17 bases in between. The CDR3 region is CASRSQGSQDTQYF. CDR3 DNA: TGTGCCAGCCGTTCGCAGGGGAGTCAAGATACGCAGTATTTT.

This chain links TRBV7-9 with TRBJ2-1, with 7 positions matching TRBD1. CDR1 and CDR2 from the germline V gene are SEHNR and FQNEAQ (reference sequence). The J segment lost 8 bases and the V segment lost 5 bases, leaving 12 bases of the junction unmatched. The CDR3 covers 15 residues. Here the CDR3 DNA reads TGTGCCAGCAGCGATACCCTACAGGGGATGGATGAGCAGTTCTTC. Protein sequence: CASSDTLQGMDEQFF.

This chain uses TRBV4-1 with TRBJ1-1; 7 bases are shared with TRBD1. With 1 base clipped from V and 5 bases from J, the junction kept 4 bases outside the gene matches. Germline loops: CDR1 MGHRA, CDR2 YSYEKL. The CDR3 is 14 amino acids. The CDR3 DNA sequence: TGCGCCAGCAGCCAAGCGACAGGGAGGACTGAAGCTTTCTTT. This encodes CASSQATGRTEAFF.

CDR3 sequence (DNA): TGCGCCAGCAGCCAAGTGGGCAGGGCAAAAGCCTATGGCTACACCTTC. Amino acid sequence: CASSQVGRAKAYGYTF. The chain combines TRBV4-1 with TRBJ1-2; D is perhaps TRBD1 (5 bases). Germline V gene sequence: CDR1 MGHRA, CDR2 YSYEKL. The CDR3 extends over 16 amino acids. V dropped 1 base and J dropped 4 bases, with 16 bases sitting between them.

V usage is TRBV7-2 and J usage is TRBJ2-7, with D tentatively TRBD1 (5 bases). CDR3 size: 15 residues. The germline V gene has CDR1 SGHTA and CDR2 FQGNSA. V gave up 2 bases and J gave up 0 bases, with 11 bases separating them. In nucleotides, the CDR3 is TGTGCCAGCAGCTTATCCAGGGAAGCCTCCTACGAGCAGTACTTC. Its protein is CASSLSREASYEQYF.

The V call is TRBV6-5, the J call TRBJ2-3; a weak D match, TRBD1 (5 bases). This CDR3 comprises 13 residues. Germline lookup yields CDR1 MNHEY and CDR2 SVGAGI. Trimming pared 8 bases from V and 4 bases from J, leaving 13 bases between. CDR3 residues: CASQGFVADTQYF. CDR3 nucleotide sequence: TGTGCCAGCCAGGGCTTTGTAGCAGATACGCAGTATTTT.

The table lists this clone with many counts. CDR3 nucleotides: TGTGCCAGCTCACCCTCCGGAGGGTACCAAGAGACCCAGTACTTC. Translated: CASSPSGGYQETQYF. The chain combines TRBV18 with TRBJ2-5; D may be TRBD2 (6 bases). CDR1 and CDR2 from the germline V gene are KGHSH and LQKENI. V gave up 3 bases and J gave up 0 bases, with 11 bases separating them. The CDR3 is made up of 15 amino acids.

V gene TRBV29-1 combines with J gene TRBJ2-3, with 13 positions matching TRBD2. This CDR3 is 16 amino acids long. The trim removed 7 bases at V and 2 bases at J, leaving 9 bases unmatched. Germline V gene sequence: CDR1 SQVTM, CDR2 ANQGSEA. In DNA, the CDR3 is TGCAGCGCTTCCGGGACTAGCGGGGACCCCACAGATACGCAGTATTTT. Translating gives CSASGTSGDPTDTQYF.

The V and J genes are TRBV14 and TRBJ1-3, with D unresolved. Germline V gene lookup returns CDR1 SGHDN and CDR2 FVKESK. The CDR3 runs to 16 residues. V lost 1 base, J lost 1 base, and 11 bases lay in between. Written as DNA, the CDR3 is TGTGCCAGCAGCCAAGCTATACAGTCTTCTGGAAACACCATATATTTT. The encoded protein is CASSQAIQSSGNTIYF.

The rearrangement uses TRBV5-1 and TRBJ2-1, with TRBD2 as a possible D gene (5 bases). The V end was cut by 0 bases, the J end by 2 bases, with 12 bases between. The CDR3 consists of 16 residues. Germline lookup yields CDR1 SGHRS and CDR2 YFSETQ. CDR3 sequence reads: CASSLGVAQTYNEQFF. Written as DNA, the CDR3 is TGCGCCAGCAGCTTGGGGGTAGCGCAAACCTACAATGAGCAGTTCTTC.

Concerning this clone itself: The sample carries other DNA sequences with the same CDR3. The rearrangement joins TRBV6-4 to TRBJ2-2, with TRBD2 as a possible D gene (5 bases). Germline V gives CDR1 MRHNA, CDR2 SNTAGT. V was shortened by 3 bases and J by 3 bases, with 5 bases between the two germline ends. The CDR3 sequence is 13 residues long. The DNA for the CDR3 is TGTGCCAGCAGTGAGGGAGACACCGGGGAGCTGTTTTTT. Protein product: CASSEGDTGELFF.

The J gene is TRBJ1-6, the V gene TRBV7-8; 7 bases align to TRBD1. This CDR3 comprises 19 residues. J was trimmed by 5 bases and V by 2 bases; bases with no gene match: 15. CDR1 and CDR2 from the germline V gene are SGHVS and FQNEAQ. DNA of the CDR3: TGTGCCAGCAGCTTATACACCCCCCCAATGGGACAGAATAATTCACCCCTCCACTTT. Translation: CASSLYTPPMGQNNSPLHF.

The chain couples TRBV18 to TRBJ1-2; tentatively, D is TRBD1 (6 bases). The V end lost 3 bases, the J end lost 6 bases, and 17 bases lay between the germline ends. Germline V gene data show CDR1 as KGHSH and CDR2 as LQKENI. The CDR3 covers 15 residues. The CDR3 reads CASSPSGAGDHGYTF. Written as DNA, the CDR3 is TGTGCCAGCTCACCCTCCGGGGCAGGGGACCATGGCTACACCTTC.

This chain links TRBV2 with TRBJ1-2; 8 bases fit TRBD1. V trimming: 11 bases; J trimming: 6 bases; junction bases outside the gene matches: 14. The CDR3 consists of 14 residues. CDR1 and CDR2 (germline): SNHLY, FYNNEI. The CDR3 DNA sequence: TGTGCCGGCGCCACGACAGGGGCAGGTGATGGCTACACCTTC. The encoded protein is CAGATTGAGDGYTF.

The rearrangement joins TRBV5-3 to TRBJ2-2; TRBD2 matches at 13 bases. TRBV5-3 is an ORF, with its function uncertain. The trim removed 3 bases at V and 4 bases at J, leaving 9 bases unmatched. This CDR3 contains 18 residues. The DNA of the CDR3 is TGTGCCAGAAGCTCGAAGACTAGCGGGGGGCCCCTCACCGGGGAGCTGTTTTTT. It codes for CARSSKTSGGPLTGELFF.

This chain links TRBV5-1 with TRBJ2-2, with no clear D. Trimming took off 1 base at V and 5 bases at J, with 6 bases between the two ends. The CDR3 covers 13 residues. CDR1 is SGHRS, CDR2 YFSETQ, per germline. CDR3 in DNA: TGCGCCAGCAGCTTGACGCTAACCGGGGAGCTGTTTTTT. It encodes CASSLTLTGELFF.

This chain connects TRBV11-2 to TRBJ1-1; TRBD1 matches at 7 bases. The CDR3 is made up of 14 amino acids. After removal of 5 bases from V and 1 base from J, the junction contained 4 bases not matched to a gene. CDR1 SGHAT and CDR2 FQNNGV come from the germline V gene. CDR3 nucleotides: TGTGCCAGCAGCGCGGGACAGAAGAACACTGAAGCTTTCTTT. This translates into CASSAGQKNTEAFF.

V is TRBV19 and J is TRBJ1-1, with D possibly TRBD1 on 5 matching bases. The germline CDR1 and CDR2 sequences are LNHDA and SQIVND (reference sequence). Deletions cut 3 bases from V and 5 bases from J, with 13 bases between. This CDR3 has 14 amino acids. Written as DNA, the CDR3 is TGTGCCAGTAGTATGGGGGGAGGGAGGACTGAAGCTTTCTTT. It codes for CASSMGGGRTEAFF.

The V call is TRBV2, the J call TRBJ1-2, with D maybe TRBD1 (5 bases). Germline V gives CDR1 SNHLY, CDR2 FYNNEI. The ends were cut back, 6 bases at V and 8 bases at J, with 10 bases in the middle. CDR3 length: 11 residues. The CDR3 loop is CASRTAWGYTF. CDR3 DNA sequence: TGTGCCAGCAGGACAGCGTGGGGCTACACCTTC.

V is TRBV7-2 and J is TRBJ2-1; D uncertain. The CDR3 covers 11 residues. The germline gives CDR1 SGHTA, CDR2 FQGNSA. Trimming left V 8 bases short and J 2 bases short, with 4 bases between. CDR3 sequence reads: CASRAYNEQFF. CDR3 bases: TGTGCCAGCCGCGCCTACAATGAGCAGTTCTTC. Together with reference TRBV7-2 and TRBJ2-1, the CDR3 gives the full variable domain: GAGVSQSPSNKVTEKGKDVELRCDPISGHTALYWYRQSLGQGLEFLIYFQGNSAPDKSGLPSDRFSAERTGGSVSTLTIQRTQQEDSAVYLCASRAYNEQFFGPGTRLTVL.

This chain joins TRBV3-1 (or the pseudogene TRBV3-2) and TRBJ1-4; 7 nucleotides match TRBD1. There are 14 residues in the CDR3. Germline V lookup: CDR1 LGHDT, CDR2 YNNKEL (reference sequence). The V segment lost 4 bases and the J segment 5 bases; nucleotides outside the gene matches: 4. DNA for the CDR3: TGTGCCAGCAGCCCCAGACAGGGAAATGAAAAACTGTTTTTT. Protein sequence: CASSPRQGNEKLFF.

This clone has just a few counts. V gene TRBV2 combines with J gene TRBJ2-3; perhaps TRBD1 as D (5 bases). The germline V gene encodes CDR1 SNHLY and CDR2 FYNNEI. The V end lost 8 bases, the J end lost 0 bases, and 12 bases lay between the germline ends. This CDR3 region has 14 residues. The CDR3 protein is CASVADTSTDTQYF. CDR3 coding DNA: TGTGCCAGCGTCGCGGACACTAGCACAGATACGCAGTATTTT. Full variable domain (outside the CDR3, taken from reference TRBV2 and TRBJ2-3): EPEVTQTPSHQVTQMGQEVILRCVPISNHLYFYWYRQILGQKVEFLVSFYNNEISEKSEIFDDQFSVERPDGSNFTLKIRSTKLEDSAMYFCASVADTSTDTQYFGPGTRLTVL.

This clone turned up a few times. The chain recombines TRBV5-6 with TRBJ1-2; D uncertain. The V gene lost 4 bases and the J gene lost 7 bases, with 11 bases spanning the gap. CDR3 length: 12 residues. Germline CDR1 SGHDT, CDR2 YYEEEE. The CDR3 DNA reads as TGTGCCAGCAGCGCAGAAGCGGGTGGCTACACCTTC. Translated: CASSAEAGGYTF.

The chain is built from TRBV5-4 and TRBJ2-7; a possible D gene is TRBD1 (6 bases). V was shortened by 0 bases and J by 2 bases, with 9 bases between the two germline ends. This CDR3 has 14 amino acids. Germline CDR1 SGHNT, CDR2 YYREEE (reference sequence). In DNA, the CDR3 is TGTGCCAGCAGCTTGGTGACAGGCCCCTACGAGCAGTACTTC. This translates into CASSLVTGPYEQYF.

The chain uses TRBV3-1 (or the pseudogene TRBV3-2) and TRBJ1-5, with no clear D. The CDR3 has 13 residues. V was pared by 0 bases and J by 6 bases, with 6 bases between. CDR1 and CDR2 from the germline V gene are LGHDT and YNNKEL (reference sequence). The CDR3 DNA is TGTGCCAGCAGCCAAGATTCGGGTCAGCCCCAGCATTTT. Amino acids: CASSQDSGQPQHF.

The sample holds a few counts of this clone. V usage is TRBV3-1 (or the pseudogene TRBV3-2) and J usage is TRBJ1-3; perhaps TRBD1 as D (5 bases). Trimming removed 0 bases from V and 0 bases from J, with 12 bases in between. The V gene's germline CDR1 is LGHDT and CDR2 YNNKEL (reference sequence). The CDR3 is 17 residues long. CDR3 protein: CASSQDERDSSGNTIYF. The CDR3, as DNA: TGTGCCAGCAGCCAAGATGAGCGCGACAGCTCTGGAAACACCATATATTTT.

The chain carries TRBV5-1 and TRBJ1-3; D remains unclear. V lost 4 bases to trimming and J lost 4 bases, with 15 bases between them. CDR1 and CDR2 (germline): SGHRS, YFSETQ. The CDR3 is 15 residues long. CDR3 DNA: TGCGCCAGCAGCCCCCAAGGGAGTCTGGGAAACACCATATATTTT. This gives the protein CASSPQGSLGNTIYF.